The TCR beta chain described here comes from a study of blood T cell repertoires in COVID-19. At the level of the study: Samples taken during acute and convalescent COVID-19 were collected in the United States, Italy and Spain. T cells, B-cell-depleted T cells, or PBMCs supplied cDNA or gDNA.

This clone was seen more than once but under ten times. Per the germline V gene, CDR1 is SGHVS and CDR2 is FQNEAQ. Trimming shortened V by 5 bases and J by 6 bases, and 10 bases separated the two germline ends. The CDR3 runs 12 residues. In the authors' workflow: Nucleated cell counts were estimated from reference gene primer amplification. Repertoires were generated with immunoSEQ multiplex PCR, while TCRdb's copy carries only in-frame clones and drops some. The DNA gave D and trimming, while V, J and clone size come from that table. Of about 140,000 clones listed, over 70% are singletons. The sequence came from a woman in her sixties with acute or convalescent COVID-19. The specimen sequenced was peripheral blood. The V call is TRBV7-8, the J call TRBJ1-1, with D unclear. CDR3 residues: CASSPRSSEAFF. In nucleotides, the CDR3 is TGTGCCAGCAGCCCCCGGTCCTCTGAAGCTTTCTTT.